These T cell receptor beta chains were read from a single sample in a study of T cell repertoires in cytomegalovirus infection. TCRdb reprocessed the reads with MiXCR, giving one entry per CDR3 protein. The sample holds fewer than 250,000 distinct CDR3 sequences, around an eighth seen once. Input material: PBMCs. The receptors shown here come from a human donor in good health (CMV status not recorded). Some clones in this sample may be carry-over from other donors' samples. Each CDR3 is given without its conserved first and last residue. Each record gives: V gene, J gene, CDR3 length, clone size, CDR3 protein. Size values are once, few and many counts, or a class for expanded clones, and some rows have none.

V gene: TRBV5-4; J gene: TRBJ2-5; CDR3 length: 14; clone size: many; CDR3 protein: ASSLKTRSSQETQY
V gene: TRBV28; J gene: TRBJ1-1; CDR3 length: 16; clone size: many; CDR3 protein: ASSLPPPGQGFGTEAF
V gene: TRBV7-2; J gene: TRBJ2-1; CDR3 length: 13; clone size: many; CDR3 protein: ASSLMGQEYNEQF
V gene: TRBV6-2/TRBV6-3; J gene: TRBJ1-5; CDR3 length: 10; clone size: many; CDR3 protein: AVRQGNQPQH
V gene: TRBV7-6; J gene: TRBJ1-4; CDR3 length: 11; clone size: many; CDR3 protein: ASSSRVDEKLF
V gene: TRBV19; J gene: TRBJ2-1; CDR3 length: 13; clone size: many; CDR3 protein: ASSIALALRAKQF
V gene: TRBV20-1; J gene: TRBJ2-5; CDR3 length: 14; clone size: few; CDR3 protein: SARDPKRGPAETQY
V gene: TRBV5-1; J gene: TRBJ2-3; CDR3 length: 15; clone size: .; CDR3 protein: ASSLESLGLATDTQY
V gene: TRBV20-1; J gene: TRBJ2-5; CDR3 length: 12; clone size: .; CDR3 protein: SATKREWPETQY
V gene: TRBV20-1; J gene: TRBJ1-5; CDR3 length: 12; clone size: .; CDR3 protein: SARSGASNQPQH
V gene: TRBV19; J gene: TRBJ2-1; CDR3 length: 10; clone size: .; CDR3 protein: ASSSQGGEQF
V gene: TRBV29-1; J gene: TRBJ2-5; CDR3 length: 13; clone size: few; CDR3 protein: SVEDLEGVEETQY
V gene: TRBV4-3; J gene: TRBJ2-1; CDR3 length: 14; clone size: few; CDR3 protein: ASSRILRDRYNEQF
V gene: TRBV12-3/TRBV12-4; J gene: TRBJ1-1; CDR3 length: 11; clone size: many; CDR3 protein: ASRPGWNTEAF
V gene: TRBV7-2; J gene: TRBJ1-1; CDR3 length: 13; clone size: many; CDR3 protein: ASSFQGARETEAF
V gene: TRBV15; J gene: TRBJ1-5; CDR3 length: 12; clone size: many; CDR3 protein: ATSSVTGGQPQH
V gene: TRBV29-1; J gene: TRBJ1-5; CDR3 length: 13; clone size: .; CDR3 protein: SVLGQGGSIQPQH
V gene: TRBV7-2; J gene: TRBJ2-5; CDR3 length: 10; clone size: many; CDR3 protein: ASSEGPGAQY
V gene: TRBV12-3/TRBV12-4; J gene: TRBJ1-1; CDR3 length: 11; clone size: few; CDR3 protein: ASSRVGGTEAF
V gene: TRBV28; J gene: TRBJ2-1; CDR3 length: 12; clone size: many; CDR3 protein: ATNGQGYRNEQF
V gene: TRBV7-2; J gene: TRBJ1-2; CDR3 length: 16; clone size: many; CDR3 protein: ASSPDSFGTGGYNGYT
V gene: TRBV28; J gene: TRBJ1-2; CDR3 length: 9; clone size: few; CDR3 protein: ASSDRGGYT
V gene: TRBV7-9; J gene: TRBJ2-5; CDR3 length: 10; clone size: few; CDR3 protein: ASSPTEGTQY
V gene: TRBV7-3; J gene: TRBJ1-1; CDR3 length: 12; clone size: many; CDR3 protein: ASSLTPGAAEAF
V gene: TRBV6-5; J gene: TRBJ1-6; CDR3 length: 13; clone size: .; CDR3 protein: ASSLYRGDNSPLH
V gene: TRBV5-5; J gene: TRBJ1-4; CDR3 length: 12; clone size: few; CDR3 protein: ASSLYGGREKLF
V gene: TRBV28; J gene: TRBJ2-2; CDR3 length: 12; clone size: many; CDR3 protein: ASSPSTGAGELF
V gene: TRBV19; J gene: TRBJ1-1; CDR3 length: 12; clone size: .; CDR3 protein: ASSIKRAITEAF
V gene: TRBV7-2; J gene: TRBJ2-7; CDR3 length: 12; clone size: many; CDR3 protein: ASSLWQGTYEQY
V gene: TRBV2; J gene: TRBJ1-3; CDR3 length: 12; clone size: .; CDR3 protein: VTRETVTGNTIY
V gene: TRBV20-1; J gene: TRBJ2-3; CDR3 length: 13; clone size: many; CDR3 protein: SARGWRGGPDTQY
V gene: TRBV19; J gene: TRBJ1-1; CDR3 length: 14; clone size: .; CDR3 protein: ASSIGDRGLNTEAF
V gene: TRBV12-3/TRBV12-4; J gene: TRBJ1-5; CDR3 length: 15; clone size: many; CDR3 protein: ASSLTRQGVGNQPQH
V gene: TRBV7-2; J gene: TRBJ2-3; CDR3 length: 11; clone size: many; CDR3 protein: ASSGSRTDTQY
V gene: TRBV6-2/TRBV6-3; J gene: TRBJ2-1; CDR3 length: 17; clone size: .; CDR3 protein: ASSYPGTGASTRNNEQF
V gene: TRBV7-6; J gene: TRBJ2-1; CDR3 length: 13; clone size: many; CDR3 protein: ASSPASGGANEQF
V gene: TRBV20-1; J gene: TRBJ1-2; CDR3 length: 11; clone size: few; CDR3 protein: SAKDTDTYGYT
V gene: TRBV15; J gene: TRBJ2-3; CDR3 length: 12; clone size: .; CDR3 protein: ATSAGGPSDTQY
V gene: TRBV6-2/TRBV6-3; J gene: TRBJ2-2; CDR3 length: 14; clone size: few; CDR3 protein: ASSYSRGQGTGELF